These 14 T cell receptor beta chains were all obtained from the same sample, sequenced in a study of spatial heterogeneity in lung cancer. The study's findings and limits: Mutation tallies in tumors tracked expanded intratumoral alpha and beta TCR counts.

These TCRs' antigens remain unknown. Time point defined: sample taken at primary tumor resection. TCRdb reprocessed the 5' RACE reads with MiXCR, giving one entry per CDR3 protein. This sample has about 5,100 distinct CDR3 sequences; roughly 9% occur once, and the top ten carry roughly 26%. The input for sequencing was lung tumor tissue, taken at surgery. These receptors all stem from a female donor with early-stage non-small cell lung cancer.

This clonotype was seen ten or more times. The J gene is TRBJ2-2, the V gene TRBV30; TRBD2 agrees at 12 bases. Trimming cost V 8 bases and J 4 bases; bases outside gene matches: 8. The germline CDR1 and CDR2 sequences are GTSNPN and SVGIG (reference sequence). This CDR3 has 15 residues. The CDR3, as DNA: TGTGCCCTGGACCCTAGCGGGGGGGTCACCGGGGAGCTGTTTTTT. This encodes CALDPSGGVTGELFF.

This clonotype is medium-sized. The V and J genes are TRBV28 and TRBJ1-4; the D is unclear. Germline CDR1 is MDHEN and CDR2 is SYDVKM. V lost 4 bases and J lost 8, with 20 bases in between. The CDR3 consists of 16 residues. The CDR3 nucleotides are TGTGCCAGCAGTTCCTCTACGCGTCTGAGGAAGGAAAAACTGTTTTTT. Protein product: CASSSSTRLRKEKLFF.

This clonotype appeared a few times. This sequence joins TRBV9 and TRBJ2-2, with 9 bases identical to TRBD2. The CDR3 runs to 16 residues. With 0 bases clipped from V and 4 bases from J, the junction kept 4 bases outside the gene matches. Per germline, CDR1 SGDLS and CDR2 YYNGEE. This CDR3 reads CASSVVGSGGTGELFF. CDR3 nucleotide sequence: TGTGCCAGCAGCGTAGTTGGTAGCGGGGGCACCGGGGAGCTGTTTTTT. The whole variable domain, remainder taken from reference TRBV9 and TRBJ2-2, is DSGVTQTPKHLITATGQRVTLRCSPRSGDLSVYWYQQSLDQGLQFLIQYYNGEERAKGNILERFSAQQFPDLHSELNLSSLELGDSALYFCASSVVGSGGTGELFFGEGSRLTVL.

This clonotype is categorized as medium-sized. CDR3 in DNA: TGTGCCAGCAAGGGTGATTCGAGAAGGGGCGAGCAGTACTTC. Its protein product is CASKGDSRRGEQYF. The rearrangement links TRBV28 to TRBJ2-7, with a tentative D call TRBD1 (5 bases). The CDR3 is made up of 14 amino acids. Trimming shortened V by 7 bases and J by 6 bases, and 19 bases separated the two germline ends. Per the germline V gene, CDR1 is MDHEN and CDR2 is SYDVKM.

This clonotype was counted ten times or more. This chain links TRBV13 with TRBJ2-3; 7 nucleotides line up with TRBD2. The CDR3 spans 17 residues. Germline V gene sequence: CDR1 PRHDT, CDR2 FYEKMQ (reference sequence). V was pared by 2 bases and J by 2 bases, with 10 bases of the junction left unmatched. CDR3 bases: TGTGCCAGCAGCTTAAGGTCTAGCGGACCTCTCACAGATACGCAGTATTTT. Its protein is CASSLRSSGPLTDTQYF.

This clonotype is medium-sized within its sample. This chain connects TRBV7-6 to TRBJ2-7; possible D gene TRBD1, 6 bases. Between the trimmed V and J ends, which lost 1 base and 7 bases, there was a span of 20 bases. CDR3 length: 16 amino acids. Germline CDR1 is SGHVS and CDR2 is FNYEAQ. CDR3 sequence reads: CASSLGGPVTVNEQYF. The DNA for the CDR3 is TGTGCCAGCAGCTTAGGGGGGCCCGTGACAGTAAATGAGCAGTACTTC.

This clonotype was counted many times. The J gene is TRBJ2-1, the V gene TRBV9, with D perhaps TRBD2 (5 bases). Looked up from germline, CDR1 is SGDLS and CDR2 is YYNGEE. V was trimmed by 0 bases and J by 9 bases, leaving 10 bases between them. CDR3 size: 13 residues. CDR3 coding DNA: TGTGCCAGCAGCGTAGTGGCGGGCAGTGAGCAGTTCTTC. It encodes CASSVVAGSEQFF.

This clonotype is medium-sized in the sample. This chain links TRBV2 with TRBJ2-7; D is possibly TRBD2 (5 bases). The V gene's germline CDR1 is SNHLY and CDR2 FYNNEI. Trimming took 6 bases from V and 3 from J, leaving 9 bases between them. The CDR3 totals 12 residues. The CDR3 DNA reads TGTGCCAGCAGGGGAGCCAGCTACGAGCAGTACTTC. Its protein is CASRGASYEQYF. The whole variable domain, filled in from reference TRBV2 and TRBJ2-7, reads EPEVTQTPSHQVTQMGQEVILRCVPISNHLYFYWYRQILGQKVEFLVSFYNNEISEKSEIFDDQFSVERPDGSNFTLKIRSTKLEDSAMYFCASRGASYEQYFGPGTRLTVT.

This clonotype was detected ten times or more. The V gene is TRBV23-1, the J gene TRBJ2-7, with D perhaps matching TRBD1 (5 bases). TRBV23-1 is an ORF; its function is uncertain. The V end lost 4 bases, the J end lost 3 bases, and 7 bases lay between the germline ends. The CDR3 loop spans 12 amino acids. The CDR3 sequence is CASSRQGYEQYV. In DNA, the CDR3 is TGCGCCAGCAGTCGGCAGGGCTACGAGCAGTACGTC.

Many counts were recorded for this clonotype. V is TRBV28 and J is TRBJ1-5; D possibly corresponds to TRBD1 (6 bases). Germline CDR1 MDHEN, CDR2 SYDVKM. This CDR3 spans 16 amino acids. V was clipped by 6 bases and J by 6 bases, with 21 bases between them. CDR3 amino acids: CASSPVGGGVGQPQHF. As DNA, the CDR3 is TGTGCCAGCAGCCCCGTGGGAGGGGGAGTTGGTCAGCCCCAGCATTTT.

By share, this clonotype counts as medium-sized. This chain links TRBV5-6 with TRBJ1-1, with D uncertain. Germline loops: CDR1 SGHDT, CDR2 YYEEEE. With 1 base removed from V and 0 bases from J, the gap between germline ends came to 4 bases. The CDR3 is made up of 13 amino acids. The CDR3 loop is CASSLRVNTEAFF. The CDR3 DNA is TGTGCCAGCAGCTTGCGGGTGAACACTGAAGCTTTCTTT.

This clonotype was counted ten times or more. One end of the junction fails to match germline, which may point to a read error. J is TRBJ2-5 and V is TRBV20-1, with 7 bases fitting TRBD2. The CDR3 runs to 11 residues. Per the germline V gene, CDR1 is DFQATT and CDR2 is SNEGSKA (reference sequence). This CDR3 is CSARASGAPNF. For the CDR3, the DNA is TGCAGTGCTAGAGCGAGCGGGGCCCCGAACTTC.

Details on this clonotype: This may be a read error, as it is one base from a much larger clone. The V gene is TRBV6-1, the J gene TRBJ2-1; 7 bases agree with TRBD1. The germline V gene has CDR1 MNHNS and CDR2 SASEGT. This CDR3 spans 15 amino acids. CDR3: CASSEARGLYKEQFF. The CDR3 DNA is TGTGCCAGCAGTGAAGCAAGGGGGCTCTACAAAGAGCAGTTCTTC.

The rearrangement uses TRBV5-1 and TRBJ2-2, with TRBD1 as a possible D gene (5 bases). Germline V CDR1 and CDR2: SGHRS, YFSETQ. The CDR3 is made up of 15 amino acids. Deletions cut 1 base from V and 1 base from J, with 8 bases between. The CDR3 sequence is CASSLRQGNTGELFF. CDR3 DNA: TGCGCCAGCAGCTTGCGGCAGGGGAACACCGGGGAGCTGTTTTTT.